Listed below are T cell receptor beta chains from one sample, sequenced in a study of T cells in localized non-small cell lung cancer. The assay was immunoSEQ multiplex PCR, and TCRdb's table has in-frame clones only and misses some. The data contain about 26,000 clones, around 86% of them singletons. The input for sequencing was peripheral blood, taken before any cancer treatment. These receptors were collected from a woman between 35 and 70 years old with stage I lung adenocarcinoma. Each CDR3 is given with its conserved first and last residue. Each record gives: J gene, clone size, V gene, D gene, CDR3 protein, CDR3 DNA. The D gene is left open where the match is weak. Clone size is stated in some rows and not others, as once, few, many or a class when expanded.

j_gene: TRBJ2-7
abundance: -
v_gene: TRBV4-3
d_gene: TRBD1
CDR3aa: CASSQDPGTGGDEQYF
CDR3nt: TGCGCCAGCAGCCAAGATCCCGGGACAGGGGGCGACGAGCAGTACTTC

j_gene: TRBJ2-1
abundance: -
v_gene: TRBV2
d_gene: -
CDR3aa: CASKEGSYNEQFF
CDR3nt: TGTGCCAGCAAGGAGGGGTCCTACAATGAGCAGTTCTTC

j_gene: TRBJ2-7
abundance: -
v_gene: TRBV27
d_gene: TRBD1
CDR3aa: CASSLKGTGYTYEQYF
CDR3nt: TGTGCCAGCAGTTTAAAGGGGACAGGATATACCTACGAGCAGTACTTC

j_gene: TRBJ2-3
abundance: few
v_gene: TRBV10-3
d_gene: TRBD1
CDR3aa: CAISESTGGSTDTQYF
CDR3nt: TGTGCCATCAGTGAGTCGACAGGGGGGAGCACAGATACGCAGTATTTT

j_gene: TRBJ2-5
abundance: -
v_gene: TRBV5-1
d_gene: TRBD2
CDR3aa: CASSRTSQETQYF
CDR3nt: TGCGCCAGCAGCCGGACTAGTCAAGAGACCCAGTACTTC

j_gene: TRBJ2-7
abundance: -
v_gene: TRBV9
d_gene: -
CDR3aa: CASRGFRGPSYEQYF
CDR3nt: TGTGCCAGCCGGGGGTTTCGGGGGCCAAGCTACGAGCAGTACTTC

j_gene: TRBJ1-1
abundance: few
v_gene: TRBV9
d_gene: -
CDR3aa: CASNEGSMNTEAFF
CDR3nt: TGTGCCAGCAATGAGGGCTCTATGAACACTGAAGCTTTCTTT

j_gene: TRBJ2-2
abundance: -
v_gene: TRBV30
d_gene: -
CDR3aa: CARPEGAEGPGELFF
CDR3nt: TGTGCCCGCCCTGAGGGGGCGGAGGGCCCCGGGGAGCTGTTTTTT

j_gene: TRBJ1-1
abundance: -
v_gene: TRBV5-1
d_gene: TRBD1
CDR3aa: CASRPGQGENTEAFF
CDR3nt: TGCGCCAGCAGACCAGGACAGGGCGAGAACACTGAAGCTTTCTTT

j_gene: TRBJ1-1
abundance: -
v_gene: TRBV9
d_gene: -
CDR3aa: CASSVGPGTEAFF
CDR3nt: TGTGCCAGCAGCGTAGGGCCTGGCACTGAAGCTTTCTTT

j_gene: TRBJ1-1
abundance: -
v_gene: TRBV15
d_gene: -
CDR3aa: CATAPRGEGTEAFF
CDR3nt: TGTGCCACAGCCCCCCGGGGAGAGGGGACTGAAGCTTTCTTT

j_gene: TRBJ2-5
abundance: few
v_gene: TRBV29-1
d_gene: -
CDR3aa: CSVGRPQETQYF
CDR3nt: TGCAGCGTCGGACGGCCCCAAGAGACCCAGTACTTC

j_gene: TRBJ2-7
abundance: -
v_gene: TRBV6-1
d_gene: -
CDR3aa: CASSETGGGEVSYEQYF
CDR3nt: TGTGCCAGCAGTGAAACCGGGGGAGGTGAGGTCTCCTACGAGCAGTACTTC

j_gene: TRBJ1-4
abundance: -
v_gene: TRBV7-2
d_gene: TRBD1
CDR3aa: CASSITGQEYEKLFF
CDR3nt: TGTGCCAGCAGCATCACGGGACAGGAATATGAAAAACTGTTTTTT

j_gene: TRBJ2-7
abundance: -
v_gene: TRBV5-1
d_gene: -
CDR3aa: CASSPDVPPYEQYF
CDR3nt: TGCGCCAGCAGCCCGGACGTACCCCCGTACGAGCAGTACTTC

j_gene: TRBJ1-4
abundance: once
v_gene: TRBV6-1
d_gene: -
CDR3aa: CASREIGTANEKLFF
CDR3nt: TGTGCCAGCAGAGAAATCGGGACTGCTAATGAAAAACTGTTTTTT

j_gene: TRBJ1-3
abundance: -
v_gene: TRBV2
d_gene: TRBD1
CDR3aa: CASSRGPGNTIYF
CDR3nt: TGTGCCAGCAGTAGGGGGCCCGGAAACACCATATATTTT

j_gene: TRBJ2-7
abundance: -
v_gene: TRBV2
d_gene: -
CDR3aa: CASRAIGSSYEQYF
CDR3nt: TGTGCCAGCAGGGCCATAGGGAGCTCCTACGAGCAGTACTTC

j_gene: TRBJ2-5
abundance: -
v_gene: TRBV4-3
d_gene: TRBD1
CDR3aa: CASSPTGLETQYF
CDR3nt: TGCGCCAGCAGCCCGACAGGGTTGGAGACCCAGTACTTC

j_gene: TRBJ2-5
abundance: medium-sized
v_gene: TRBV9
d_gene: TRBD2
CDR3aa: CASSGSGGLETQYF
CDR3nt: TGTGCCAGCAGCGGTTCGGGGGGTCTAGAGACCCAGTACTTC

j_gene: TRBJ2-5
abundance: -
v_gene: TRBV25-1
d_gene: -
CDR3aa: CASSRPGGTQYF
CDR3nt: TGTGCCAGCAGTAGGCCAGGAGGGACCCAGTACTTC

j_gene: TRBJ2-3
abundance: -
v_gene: TRBV6-5
d_gene: TRBD1
CDR3aa: CASSFGPTGVTDTQYF
CDR3nt: TGTGCCAGCAGTTTCGGGCCGACAGGGGTCACAGATACGCAGTATTTT

j_gene: TRBJ2-5
abundance: once
v_gene: TRBV27
d_gene: -
CDR3aa: CASSSPGPGETQYF
CDR3nt: TGTGCCAGCAGTTCCCCCGGACCAGGGGAGACCCAGTACTTC

j_gene: TRBJ2-2
abundance: once
v_gene: TRBV10-1
d_gene: -
CDR3aa: CASSENPWAGELFF
CDR3nt: TGCGCCAGCAGTGAGAATCCATGGGCCGGGGAGCTGTTTTTT

j_gene: TRBJ1-1
abundance: -
v_gene: TRBV29-1
d_gene: -
CDR3aa: CSVEKQQNTEAFF
CDR3nt: TGCAGCGTTGAAAAACAGCAGAACACTGAAGCTTTCTTT

j_gene: TRBJ2-3
abundance: -
v_gene: TRBV19
d_gene: TRBD2
CDR3aa: CASSTLAGGHTDTQYF
CDR3nt: TGTGCCAGTAGTACCTTAGCGGGGGGGCACACAGATACGCAGTATTTT

j_gene: TRBJ1-3
abundance: -
v_gene: TRBV19
d_gene: -
CDR3aa: CASSIGGGPGNTIYF
CDR3nt: TGTGCCAGTAGTATCGGCGGGGGGCCTGGAAACACCATATATTTT

j_gene: TRBJ2-2
abundance: once
v_gene: TRBV5-1
d_gene: -
CDR3aa: CASSPTGLPGLGGELFF
CDR3nt: TGCGCCAGCAGCCCTACAGGTCTTCCGGGACTGGGCGGGGAGCTGTTTTTT